Below, one TCR beta chain is given with its context. The antigen is unknown. The CDR3 consists of 12 residues. Germline CDR1 and CDR2: SGHNT and YYREEE (reference sequence). Trimming took 3 bases from V and 6 from J; bases not matched to a gene: 3. The sample comes from a study of OX40 agonist ivuxolimab in advanced cancers. Study context: It was ivuxolimab, an agonistic anti-OX40 (CD134) antibody, that patients were treated with. The study's findings and limits: The antigen specificity of the peripheral T cells (those that were expanded) was not determined. The study observed clonal expansion of CD4+ and CD8+ blood T cells by week 6 at 0.1 to 3.0 mg/kg. Expanded clones belonging to CD8+ T cells outnumbered, on average, those of CD4+.

Profiled with immunoSEQ multiplex PCR; TCRdb holds only in-frame clones, not every one. The data show fewer than 30,000 clones, less than 90% seen once. The sequencing here drew on CD4+ or CD8+ T cells sorted from blood, taken in a trial of the OX40 agonist ivuxolimab. The rearrangement links TRBV5-4 to TRBJ2-7; 7 bases line up with TRBD1. This sequence was found in an adult with an advanced solid tumor such as melanoma, head and neck, liver or kidney cancer. In DNA form, the CDR3 reads TGTGCCAGCAGCTCTACAGGGGCCGAGCAGTACTTC. This gives the protein CASSSTGAEQYF. Drawing the rest from reference TRBV5-4 and TRBJ2-7, the complete variable domain is ETGVTQSPTHLIKTRGQQVTLRCSSQSGHNTVSWYQQALGQGPQFIFQYYREEENGRGNFPPRFSGLQFPNYSSELNVNALELDDSALYLCASSSTGAEQYFGPGTRLTVT.